The rows below give T cell receptor beta chains drawn from one sample of a study of blood T cell repertoires in COVID-19. Measured with immunoSEQ multiplex PCR; TCRdb has only the in-frame clones, and not every one. This repertoire shows 60,000 to 95,000 clones, around 72% found once; its top ten account for 2.6%. The sequencing sample was made of peripheral blood. Receptor source: a human donor with acute or convalescent COVID-19. The donor label of this sample is uncertain. Both conserved end residues are part of each CDR3. The D gene is left open where the match is weak. For some rows the clone size is stated as once, few or many, or as a class when expanded; others skip it.

d_gene: TRBD1
j_gene: TRBJ1-1
abundance: NA
v_gene: TRBV7-3
CDR3nt: TGTGCCAGCAGCTTACAGACAGGGGGCTTAGGCGAAGCTTTCTTT
CDR3aa: CASSLQTGGLGEAFF

d_gene: NA
j_gene: TRBJ2-2
abundance: NA
v_gene: TRBV27
CDR3nt: TGTGCCGCAAAGACTGGACAAACTTCTGGGGAGCTGTTTTTT
CDR3aa: CAAKTGQTSGELFF

d_gene: NA
j_gene: TRBJ1-1
abundance: NA
v_gene: TRBV6-5
CDR3nt: TGTGCCAGCGGGTCCAGGAAGGTTTTAACTGAAGCTTTCTTT
CDR3aa: CASGSRKVLTEAFF

d_gene: TRBD2
j_gene: TRBJ2-2
abundance: NA
v_gene: TRBV5-6
CDR3nt: TGTGCCAGCAGCCGACGGGGGGTCCACACCGGGGAGCTGTTTTTT
CDR3aa: CASSRRGVHTGELFF

d_gene: TRBD2
j_gene: TRBJ2-1
abundance: NA
v_gene: TRBV29-1
CDR3nt: TGCAGCGTTGGGCTAGCGGGGGGCCTCTACAATGAGCAGTTCTTC
CDR3aa: CSVGLAGGLYNEQFF

d_gene: TRBD2
j_gene: TRBJ2-1
abundance: NA
v_gene: TRBV14
CDR3nt: TGTGCCAGCAGCCGTCAACCGGGACTAGGACGCGATGAGCAGTTCTTC
CDR3aa: CASSRQPGLGRDEQFF

d_gene: NA
j_gene: TRBJ1-2
abundance: NA
v_gene: TRBV7-9
CDR3nt: TGTGCCAGCAGCTTCACAGGGACTAGTGGCTACACCTTC
CDR3aa: CASSFTGTSGYTF

d_gene: TRBD1
j_gene: TRBJ2-1
abundance: NA
v_gene: TRBV3-1/TRBV3-2
CDR3nt: TGTGCCAGCAGCTCACGGGGGACAGGGGGCTGGGATGAGCAGTTCTTC
CDR3aa: CASSSRGTGGWDEQFF

d_gene: NA
j_gene: TRBJ1-1
abundance: NA
v_gene: TRBV18
CDR3nt: TGTGCCAGCTCCCTAGTCCCAATGGAAGCTTTCTTT
CDR3aa: CASSLVPMEAFF

d_gene: NA
j_gene: TRBJ1-2
abundance: NA
v_gene: TRBV7-9
CDR3nt: TGTGCCAGCAGTATAGGGGCGAAGTATGGCTACACCTTC
CDR3aa: CASSIGAKYGYTF

d_gene: TRBD2
j_gene: TRBJ2-1
abundance: NA
v_gene: TRBV5-6
CDR3nt: TGTGCCAGCAGGCGACTAGCGGGGGCCTCCCTTTACAATGAGCAGTTCTTC
CDR3aa: CASRRLAGASLYNEQFF

d_gene: TRBD2
j_gene: TRBJ2-7
abundance: NA
v_gene: TRBV19
CDR3nt: TGTGCCAGCCGGGGGGTTAGCTCCTACGAGCAGTACTTC
CDR3aa: CASRGVSSYEQYF

d_gene: NA
j_gene: TRBJ2-2
abundance: NA
v_gene: TRBV28
CDR3nt: TGTGCCAGCAGTTTCCGGTCGCTAGCGAACACCGGGGAGCTGTTTTTT
CDR3aa: CASSFRSLANTGELFF

d_gene: NA
j_gene: TRBJ1-2
abundance: NA
v_gene: TRBV6-5
CDR3nt: TGTGCCAGCAGTCCCGGTAGGGGAAGCCCGTATGGCTACACCTTC
CDR3aa: CASSPGRGSPYGYTF

d_gene: NA
j_gene: TRBJ2-3
abundance: NA
v_gene: TRBV7-3
CDR3nt: TGTGCCAGCAGCTTAAACCTTTTGGGACTCACAGATACGCAGTATTTT
CDR3aa: CASSLNLLGLTDTQYF

d_gene: TRBD1
j_gene: TRBJ2-5
abundance: NA
v_gene: TRBV5-1
CDR3nt: TGCGCCAGCAGCTCCAGCCCAGGGGGAGAGACCCAGTACTTC
CDR3aa: CASSSSPGGETQYF

d_gene: NA
j_gene: TRBJ2-2
abundance: NA
v_gene: TRBV5-1
CDR3nt: TGCGCCAGCAGCTTACTAGCAGGTGGGACGAACACCGGGGAGCTGTTTTTT
CDR3aa: CASSLLAGGTNTGELFF

d_gene: TRBD1
j_gene: TRBJ1-1
abundance: NA
v_gene: TRBV9
CDR3nt: TGTGCCAGCAGCCAATCCGGACAGGGGTTCGCTGAAGCTTTCTTT
CDR3aa: CASSQSGQGFAEAFF

d_gene: NA
j_gene: TRBJ1-5
abundance: NA
v_gene: TRBV10-3
CDR3nt: TGTGCCATCAGTGAGTCGGACACCTATCAGCCCCAGCATTTT
CDR3aa: CAISESDTYQPQHF

d_gene: TRBD2
j_gene: TRBJ2-2
abundance: NA
v_gene: TRBV30
CDR3nt: TGTGCCTGGAGTACGGGGAGGGTAAACGGGGAGCTGTTTTTT
CDR3aa: CAWSTGRVNGELFF

d_gene: NA
j_gene: TRBJ2-7
abundance: NA
v_gene: TRBV27
CDR3nt: TGTGCCAGCCCCCCGGTGAGAGGGACCGAGGGGGTATCCTACGAGCAGTACTTC
CDR3aa: CASPPVRGTEGVSYEQYF

d_gene: NA
j_gene: TRBJ2-1
abundance: many
v_gene: TRBV19
CDR3nt: TGTGCCAGTATTGGGCATAGCTCCTACAATGAGCAGTTCTTC
CDR3aa: CASIGHSSYNEQFF

d_gene: NA
j_gene: TRBJ2-7
abundance: few
v_gene: TRBV7-2
CDR3nt: TGTGCCAGCAGCTTATATCAGGCCTCCTACGAGCAGTACTTC
CDR3aa: CASSLYQASYEQYF

d_gene: TRBD2
j_gene: TRBJ2-7
abundance: NA
v_gene: TRBV25-1
CDR3nt: TGTGCCAGCGGGACTAGCGGGTTGTACGAGCAGTACTTC
CDR3aa: CASGTSGLYEQYF

d_gene: TRBD1
j_gene: TRBJ2-1
abundance: once
v_gene: TRBV27
CDR3nt: TGTGCCAGCAGTTCTTATTCAGTGGACAGGGTTACGGATGAGCAGTTCTTC
CDR3aa: CASSSYSVDRVTDEQFF

d_gene: NA
j_gene: TRBJ1-4
abundance: NA
v_gene: TRBV2
CDR3nt: TGTGCCAGCAGGGGGGGTGGTGTGAATGAAAAACTGTTTTTT
CDR3aa: CASRGGGVNEKLFF

d_gene: NA
j_gene: TRBJ1-3
abundance: NA
v_gene: TRBV5-1
CDR3nt: TGCGCCAGCAGCTCCGGTCTACCTGGAAACACCATATATTTT
CDR3aa: CASSSGLPGNTIYF

d_gene: NA
j_gene: TRBJ1-1
abundance: NA
v_gene: TRBV6-5
CDR3nt: TGTGCCAGCCGCCTCCATGAGGGCACTGAAGCTTTCTTT
CDR3aa: CASRLHEGTEAFF

d_gene: NA
j_gene: TRBJ2-1
abundance: NA
v_gene: TRBV2
CDR3nt: TGTGCCAGCAGGACCAGAGCGGGCCCCTCCTACAATGAGCAGTTCTTC
CDR3aa: CASRTRAGPSYNEQFF

d_gene: NA
j_gene: TRBJ2-1
abundance: NA
v_gene: TRBV3-1/TRBV3-2
CDR3nt: TGTGCCAGCAGCCAAGGAGGGACAAGTCCCTACAATGAGCAGTTCTTC
CDR3aa: CASSQGGTSPYNEQFF

d_gene: TRBD1
j_gene: TRBJ2-5
abundance: NA
v_gene: TRBV5-1
CDR3nt: TGCGCCAGCAGCTTGGGACAGGGGGCCGGGGAGACCCAGTACTTC
CDR3aa: CASSLGQGAGETQYF

d_gene: TRBD1
j_gene: TRBJ2-3
abundance: NA
v_gene: TRBV9
CDR3nt: TGTGCCAGCAGCGTAGCATTACAGGGGGCCCGAGGTTTGTATTTT
CDR3aa: CASSVALQGARGLYF

d_gene: TRBD1
j_gene: TRBJ1-1
abundance: NA
v_gene: TRBV27
CDR3nt: TGTGCCAGCAGACGAGGGACAGGGCGGGCGGACACTGAAGCTTTCTTT
CDR3aa: CASRRGTGRADTEAFF

d_gene: TRBD1
j_gene: TRBJ1-6
abundance: NA
v_gene: TRBV6-1
CDR3nt: TGTGCCAGCAGTGAAGGGACAGGGAGTTCACCCCTCCACTTT
CDR3aa: CASSEGTGSSPLHF

d_gene: TRBD1
j_gene: TRBJ2-7
abundance: few
v_gene: TRBV6-5
CDR3nt: TGTGCCAGCAGTTACGAGGGACAGGGTTCCTACGAGCAGTACTTC
CDR3aa: CASSYEGQGSYEQYF

d_gene: NA
j_gene: TRBJ1-1
abundance: few
v_gene: TRBV19
CDR3nt: TGTGCCAGTAAAGGGGACTGGGAGAACACTGAAGCTTTCTTT
CDR3aa: CASKGDWENTEAFF

d_gene: TRBD2
j_gene: TRBJ2-4
abundance: NA
v_gene: TRBV9
CDR3nt: TGTGCCAGCAGCTATGGGACTAGCGGGAGGGGAAACATTCAGTACTTC
CDR3aa: CASSYGTSGRGNIQYF

d_gene: TRBD1
j_gene: TRBJ1-6
abundance: NA
v_gene: TRBV7-2
CDR3nt: TGTGCCAGCAGGGGACAGGGGAATTCACCCCTCCACTTT
CDR3aa: CASRGQGNSPLHF

d_gene: NA
j_gene: TRBJ1-5
abundance: NA
v_gene: TRBV2
CDR3nt: TGTGCCAGCAGAGAAGGGACAACCAATCAGCCCCAGCATTTT
CDR3aa: CASREGTTNQPQHF

d_gene: NA
j_gene: TRBJ2-5
abundance: NA
v_gene: TRBV7-9
CDR3nt: TGTGCCAGCAGCTTCACTAACCAAGAGACCCAGTACTTC
CDR3aa: CASSFTNQETQYF

d_gene: NA
j_gene: TRBJ2-2
abundance: NA
v_gene: TRBV18
CDR3nt: TGTGCCAGCTCACCTAACCGGGGTCAAGGAGGTACCGGGGAGCTGTTTTTT
CDR3aa: CASSPNRGQGGTGELFF

d_gene: NA
j_gene: TRBJ1-2
abundance: NA
v_gene: TRBV28
CDR3nt: TGTGCCAGCAGCCCGGCGAAGGGAGGTGGCTACACCTTC
CDR3aa: CASSPAKGGGYTF

d_gene: TRBD1
j_gene: TRBJ1-1
abundance: NA
v_gene: TRBV11-3
CDR3nt: TGTGCCAGCAGCCCAGGACAGGGGGATTCGGAAGCTTTCTTT
CDR3aa: CASSPGQGDSEAFF

d_gene: TRBD2
j_gene: TRBJ2-5
abundance: NA
v_gene: TRBV4-1
CDR3nt: TGCGCCAGCAAGGCACTAGCGGGGGGCCAAGAGACCCAGTACTTC
CDR3aa: CASKALAGGQETQYF

d_gene: TRBD1
j_gene: TRBJ1-5
abundance: NA
v_gene: TRBV7-8
CDR3nt: TGTGCCAGCAGCCACAACAGGGGCGATCAGCCCCAGCATTTT
CDR3aa: CASSHNRGDQPQHF

d_gene: TRBD2
j_gene: TRBJ2-7
abundance: few
v_gene: TRBV27
CDR3nt: TGTGCCAGCAGTTTATCGGGGGGGGTTTACGAGCAGTACTTC
CDR3aa: CASSLSGGVYEQYF

d_gene: TRBD1
j_gene: TRBJ2-3
abundance: NA
v_gene: TRBV28
CDR3nt: TGTGCCAGCCGGACAGGGGGGGTGGATACGCAGTATTTT
CDR3aa: CASRTGGVDTQYF

d_gene: NA
j_gene: TRBJ2-5
abundance: NA
v_gene: TRBV28
CDR3nt: TGTGCCAGCAGTACCAGCCTGCCAGGGACCCAGTACTTC
CDR3aa: CASSTSLPGTQYF

d_gene: NA
j_gene: TRBJ2-2
abundance: NA
v_gene: TRBV5-6
CDR3nt: TGTGCCAGCAGGGATTGGAGCAGGGGAAGTGGGGAGCTGTTTTTT
CDR3aa: CASRDWSRGSGELFF

d_gene: TRBD2
j_gene: TRBJ2-3
abundance: few
v_gene: TRBV28
CDR3nt: TGTGCCAGCAGTCGGACTAGCGGGGGAGTGGATACGCAGTATTTT
CDR3aa: CASSRTSGGVDTQYF

d_gene: TRBD2
j_gene: TRBJ2-5
abundance: NA
v_gene: TRBV29-1
CDR3nt: TGCAGCGTTGAAGGGTCGACTAGCGGTTCCAGCCAAGAGACCCAGTACTTC
CDR3aa: CSVEGSTSGSSQETQYF

d_gene: TRBD1
j_gene: TRBJ2-3
abundance: NA
v_gene: TRBV4-2
CDR3nt: TGTGCCAGCACTCCAACAGGGGCCAACACAGATACGCAGTATTTT
CDR3aa: CASTPTGANTDTQYF

d_gene: NA
j_gene: TRBJ1-2
abundance: NA
v_gene: TRBV28
CDR3nt: TGTGCCAGCAGTTTATCGGCAGGGCGAAGGGGTGGCTACACCTTC
CDR3aa: CASSLSAGRRGGYTF

d_gene: NA
j_gene: TRBJ2-7
abundance: NA
v_gene: TRBV3-1/TRBV3-2
CDR3nt: TGTGCCAGCAGCCGATATAGCTCCTACGAGCAGTACTTC
CDR3aa: CASSRYSSYEQYF

d_gene: NA
j_gene: TRBJ1-1
abundance: NA
v_gene: TRBV9
CDR3nt: TGTGCCAGCAGCGTAGCGGGGATATTGAACACTGAAGCTTTCTTT
CDR3aa: CASSVAGILNTEAFF

d_gene: TRBD1
j_gene: TRBJ1-1
abundance: NA
v_gene: TRBV5-1
CDR3nt: TGCGCCAGCAGCCTACAGGGGGCAGGAGAAGCTTTCTTT
CDR3aa: CASSLQGAGEAFF